The 29 T cell receptor beta chains in this list originate from one sample, sequenced in a study of blood T cell repertoires in COVID-19. Clones were sequenced by immunoSEQ multiplex PCR, and TCRdb holds only the in-frame ones, with some missing. The sample consists of almost 400,000 clones, approximately 89% of them appearing once. The sequenced material came from peripheral blood. Receptors were obtained from a woman in her sixties or seventies with COVID-19, enrolled during active disease.

This chain connects TRBV29-1 to TRBJ2-5; D might be TRBD2 (5 bases). The CDR3 runs 14 residues. The germline gives CDR1 SQVTM, CDR2 ANQGSEA. The V and J ends lost 5 bases and 2 bases respectively, with 15 bases between them. CDR3 region: CSVSRTAEQETQYF. The CDR3 nucleotides are TGCAGCGTTTCCAGAACAGCGGAGCAAGAGACCCAGTACTTC.

This clone was detected a few times. V is TRBV19 and J is TRBJ1-2; no clear D gene. This CDR3 comprises 13 residues. With 3 bases removed from V and 5 bases from J, the gap between germline ends came to 10 bases. The germline CDR1 and CDR2 sequences are LNHDA and SQIVND (reference sequence). CDR3 sequence reads: CASSITVPYGYTF. The CDR3 nucleotides read TGTGCCAGTAGTATCACAGTCCCATATGGCTACACCTTC.

The chain joins TRBV20-1 to TRBJ1-2, with unresolved D. This CDR3 contains 11 residues. Germline CDR1 reads DFQATT; CDR2 reads SNEGSKA (reference sequence). V lost 1 base and J lost 8, with 8 bases in between. In nucleotides, the CDR3 is TGCAGTGCTAGAGCGACGGGAGGCTACACCTTC. This gives the protein CSARATGGYTF.

The V gene is TRBV5-4, the J gene TRBJ2-2; D is unresolved. Per germline, CDR1 SGHNT and CDR2 YYREEE (reference sequence). Trimming took 3 bases from V and 10 from J, leaving 16 bases between them. CDR3 size: 14 residues. DNA of the CDR3: TGTGCCAGCAGCTCCGGCAGGAACCAGTTGGAGCTGTTTTTT. Its translation is CASSSGRNQLELFF.

V is TRBV7-3 and J is TRBJ2-1; TRBD2 agrees at 10 bases. V was clipped by 3 bases and J by 8 bases; unmatched bases: 4. From germline, CDR1 is SGHTA and CDR2 FQGTGA. CDR3 length: 14 amino acids. In DNA, the CDR3 is TGTGCCAGCAGCTTGAGCGGGGGGGCCGATGAGCAGTTCTTC. Its protein is CASSLSGGADEQFF.

This chain connects TRBV2 to TRBJ1-5; no definite D call. Trimming took 4 bases from V and 7 from J, leaving 5 bases between them. Germline V gene data show CDR1 as SNHLY and CDR2 as FYNNEI. This CDR3 region has 11 residues. In DNA form, the CDR3 reads TGTGCCAGCAGTGCGGGGCAGCCCCAGCATTTT. This encodes CASSAGQPQHF. The full variable domain, in which reference TRBV2 and TRBJ1-5 provide the parts outside the CDR3, is EPEVTQTPSHQVTQMGQEVILRCVPISNHLYFYWYRQILGQKVEFLVSFYNNEISEKSEIFDDQFSVERPDGSNFTLKIRSTKLEDSAMYFCASSAGQPQHFGDGTRLSIL.

J is TRBJ2-3 and V is TRBV12-5; 10 nucleotides align to TRBD2. After removal of 4 bases from V and 8 bases from J, the junction contained 9 bases not matched to a gene. This CDR3 has 15 amino acids. Germline CDR1 LGHNT, CDR2 FRNRAP. CDR3: CASGSTLAGISTQYF. As DNA, the CDR3 is TGTGCTAGTGGTTCGACACTAGCGGGGATCAGTACGCAGTATTTT.

The V and J genes are TRBV6-5 and TRBJ1-3; D is unclear. This CDR3 is 15 amino acids long. Deletions cut 0 bases from V and 6 bases from J, with 12 bases between. Germline CDR1 and CDR2: MNHEY and SVGAGI. CDR3 protein: CASSYSTGNANTIYF. CDR3 nucleotides: TGTGCCAGCAGTTACTCGACCGGGAACGCAAACACCATATATTTT.

This clone was seen a handful of times. The rearrangement links TRBV6-2 or TRBV6-3 to TRBJ1-5; D is ambiguous. The germline gives CDR1 MNHEY, CDR2 SVGEGT. The CDR3 is 12 residues long. V lost 2 bases and J 4 bases, leaving 3 bases between the germline ends. CDR3 sequence: CASSYENQPQHF. The CDR3 nucleotides read TGTGCCAGCAGTTACGAGAATCAGCCCCAGCATTTT.

The chain links TRBV5-6 to TRBJ1-5; TRBD1 agrees at 9 bases. The J segment lost 7 bases and the V segment lost 0 bases, leaving 5 bases of the junction unmatched. Per germline, CDR1 SGHDT and CDR2 YYEEEE. The CDR3 sequence is 15 residues long. The CDR3 DNA is TGTGCCAGCAGCTTGGCCCTGACAGGGGGACAGCCCCAGCATTTT. This sequence encodes CASSLALTGGQPQHF.

This clone was seen a handful of times. The chain recombines TRBV9 with TRBJ2-1, with a weak D call TRBD1 (5 bases). Deletions cut 2 bases from V and 1 base from J, with 22 bases between. Germline V gives CDR1 SGDLS, CDR2 YYNGEE. The CDR3 has 19 amino acids. Here the CDR3 reads CASSVLGAAGLSSYNEQFF. DNA of the CDR3: TGTGCCAGCAGCGTTCTTGGGGCGGCCGGGTTATCTTCCTACAATGAGCAGTTCTTC. The full variable domain, its missing parts supplied by reference TRBV9 and TRBJ2-1, is DSGVTQTPKHLITATGQRVTLRCSPRSGDLSVYWYQQSLDQGLQFLIQYYNGEERAKGNILERFSAQQFPDLHSELNLSSLELGDSALYFCASSVLGAAGLSSYNEQFFGPGTRLTVL.

The genes are TRBV28 and TRBJ1-3; D remains ambiguous. V was trimmed by 2 bases and J by 2 bases, leaving 10 bases between them. The CDR3 contains 15 residues. CDR1 and CDR2 from the germline V gene are MDHEN and SYDVKM. The CDR3: CASSLGGVTGNTIYF. In nucleotides, the CDR3 is TGTGCCAGCAGTTTAGGTGGAGTTACTGGAAACACCATATATTTT.

This chain links TRBV7-2 with TRBJ2-7, with 10 bases fitting TRBD2. There are 15 residues in the CDR3. The J segment lost 2 bases and the V segment lost 6 bases, leaving 7 bases of the junction unmatched. Germline assignment: CDR1 SGHTA and CDR2 FQGNSA. The CDR3 protein is CASRKNSGGTYEQYF. As DNA, the CDR3 is TGTGCCAGCAGGAAAAATAGCGGGGGGACCTACGAGCAGTACTTC.

The rearrangement links TRBV24-1 to TRBJ1-1, with a tentative D call TRBD1 (6 bases). The CDR3 spans 12 residues. Trimming removed 7 bases at V and 7 bases at J, with 12 bases between. Germline V gene lookup returns CDR1 KGHDR and CDR2 SFDVKD. This CDR3 is CATRGADIEAFF. The CDR3, as DNA: TGTGCCACCAGGGGGGCCGACATTGAAGCTTTCTTT.

The chain employs TRBV3-1 (or the pseudogene TRBV3-2) and TRBJ2-1; D is uncertain. CDR1 LGHDT and CDR2 YNNKEL come from the germline V gene (reference sequence). Trimming shortened V by 3 bases and J by 0 bases, and 9 bases separated the two germline ends. The CDR3 covers 15 residues. This CDR3 is CASSQTWSSYNEQFF. CDR3 nucleotides: TGTGCCAGCAGCCAGACTTGGAGCTCCTACAATGAGCAGTTCTTC.

The rearrangement links TRBV2 to TRBJ2-2; D is unresolved. This CDR3 is 15 amino acids long. Per germline, CDR1 SNHLY and CDR2 FYNNEI. The V end was cut by 4 bases, the J end by 1 base, with 10 bases between. For the CDR3, the DNA is TGTGCCAGCAGTGTGGAGCCGGTGAACACCGGGGAGCTGTTTTTT. Translating gives CASSVEPVNTGELFF.

The J gene is TRBJ2-2, the V gene TRBV9; TRBD1 matches at 9 bases. Germline CDR1 is SGDLS and CDR2 is YYNGEE. The J segment lost 7 bases and the V segment lost 0 bases, leaving 4 bases of the junction unmatched. The CDR3 sequence is 15 residues long. Here the CDR3 DNA reads TGTGCCAGCAGCGTAGTCACAGGGGGCATCGGGGAGCTGTTTTTT. Translating it yields CASSVVTGGIGELFF.

This clone was recorded only once. This chain joins TRBV18 and TRBJ2-2; D is unresolved. This CDR3 has 16 amino acids. Trimming shortened V by 4 bases and J by 5 bases, and 17 bases separated the two germline ends. Germline-derived CDR1 and CDR2 are KGHSH and LQKENI. The CDR3 sequence is CASSLLMGASTGELFF. CDR3 coding DNA: TGTGCCAGCTCACTTCTAATGGGCGCCTCGACCGGGGAGCTGTTTTTT.

The rearrangement links TRBV5-1 to TRBJ2-7, with TRBD1 matching over 9 bases. CDR3 length: 17 residues. From germline, CDR1 is SGHRS and CDR2 YFSETQ. Trimming removed 0 bases from V and 5 bases from J; junction bases left unmatched: 12. CDR3 sequence reads: CASSLDPPGQGIHEQYF. DNA for the CDR3: TGCGCCAGCAGCTTGGATCCCCCGGGACAGGGTATCCACGAGCAGTACTTC.

This sequence joins TRBV7-8 and TRBJ2-1; TRBD2 aligns across 8 bases. This CDR3 is built from 16 residues. The germline CDR1 and CDR2 sequences are SGHVS and FQNEAQ. V lost 3 bases to trimming and J lost 7 bases; unmatched junction nucleotides: 11. The CDR3 region is CASSFLVGGANNEQFF. In nucleotides, the CDR3 is TGTGCCAGCAGCTTCCTTGTCGGGGGGGCGAATAATGAGCAGTTCTTC. Using reference TRBV7-8 and TRBJ2-1 for the parts outside the CDR3, the full variable domain is GAGVSQSPRYKVAKRGQDVALRCDPISGHVSLFWYQQALGQGPEFLTYFQNEAQLDKSGLPSDRFFAERPEGSVSTLKIQRTQQEDSAVYLCASSFLVGGANNEQFFGPGTRLTVL.

This clone appeared once. This rearrangement joins TRBV30 to TRBJ2-1, with D unclear. V was cut by 7 bases and J by 9 bases, with 10 bases left in between. CDR1 and CDR2 (germline): GTSNPN, SVGIG (reference sequence). The CDR3 covers 10 residues. The CDR3 sequence: CASLAVEQFF. CDR3 DNA: TGTGCCTCCTTAGCTGTTGAGCAGTTCTTC.

This sequence joins TRBV3-1 (or the pseudogene TRBV3-2) and TRBJ2-5, with TRBD1 identical over 9 bases. With V trimmed by 0 bases and J by 3 bases, 2 bases remained unmatched. There are 15 residues in the CDR3. Germline-derived CDR1 and CDR2 are LGHDT and YNNKEL (reference sequence). CDR3 in amino acids: CASSQDDRGKETQYF. The CDR3 nucleotides are TGTGCCAGCAGCCAAGACGACAGGGGGAAAGAGACCCAGTACTTC.

The genes are TRBV2 and TRBJ2-5; 7 nucleotides agree with TRBD2. V dropped 5 bases and J dropped 2; count of bases not matched to a gene: 8. The CDR3 spans 15 residues. CDR1 and CDR2 (germline): SNHLY, FYNNEI. Written as DNA, the CDR3 is TGTGCCAGCAGTTTCTCCGTGGGGGGGCAAGAGACCCAGTACTTC. Encoded protein: CASSFSVGGQETQYF.

The gene calls are TRBV27 and TRBJ1-6; 9 bases are shared with TRBD1. The germline CDR1 and CDR2 sequences are MNHEY and SMNVEV (reference sequence). Unmatched junction bases numbered 10, after V lost 9 bases and J lost 10 bases. This CDR3 contains 14 residues. The chain's CDR3 is CARNWTGVRSPLHF. The CDR3 DNA reads TGTGCCAGGAACTGGACAGGGGTTCGGTCACCCCTCCACTTT.

Here the CDR3 reads CASNPRGGGRKGTEAFF. The CDR3 region has the DNA TGTGCCAGCAACCCACGGGGAGGAGGACGGAAGGGTACTGAAGCTTTCTTT. The chain uses TRBV7-8 and TRBJ1-1; D is uncertain. The V and J ends lost 7 bases and 5 bases respectively, with 26 bases between them. CDR1 is SGHVS, CDR2 FQNEAQ, per germline. The CDR3 has 17 residues.

This chain uses TRBV24-1 with TRBJ2-3; 9 positions match TRBD1. V lost 3 bases to trimming and J lost 0 bases; unmatched junction nucleotides: 0. The length of the CDR3 is 15 residues. In germline, CDR1 is KGHDR, CDR2 SFDVKD. The chain's CDR3 is CATSDGQGSTDTQYF. The CDR3, as DNA: TGTGCCACCAGTGATGGACAGGGGAGCACAGATACGCAGTATTTT.

The rearrangement uses TRBV4-2 and TRBJ2-3, with D tentatively TRBD2 (6 bases). V lost 0 bases, J lost 7 bases, and 11 bases lay in between. The CDR3 runs to 14 residues. Germline V gene lookup returns CDR1 LGHNA and CDR2 YNFKEQ. In DNA, the CDR3 is TGTGCCAGCAGCCAAGAGAGGCTAGCGAATACGCAGTATTTT. Residues: CASSQERLANTQYF.

The rearrangement joins TRBV4-1 to TRBJ2-7; no reliable D call. Germline CDR1 and CDR2: MGHRA and YSYEKL. The CDR3 contains 13 residues. V was pared by 2 bases and J by 4 bases, with 9 bases between. The CDR3 sequence: CASSQTITYEQYF. The CDR3 DNA is TGCGCCAGCAGCCAAACTATAACGTACGAGCAGTACTTC.

This chain connects TRBV5-1 to TRBJ1-2; 10 bases agree with TRBD1. Trimming took 3 bases from V and 8 from J; bases not matched to a gene: 7. Germline loops: CDR1 SGHRS, CDR2 YFSETQ. The CDR3 is 14 residues long. Here the CDR3 DNA reads TGCGCCAGCAGCTCCGACGGACAGGGGGAAGGCTACACCTTC. Translating it yields CASSSDGQGEGYTF.